A single sample gave rise to the 28 T cell receptor beta chains below, sequenced in a study of regulatory T cells in long-lasting Graves disease. The time point here: persistent/refractory GD, antithyroid drugs over 5 years with positive TRAb. Preparation of the TCR library used RNA extracted from PBMCs. With iRepertoire HTBI primers and Arm-PCR of CDR3 regions, TCR beta libraries were built. TCRdb recomputed calls from the multiplex PCR reads with MiXCR, one row per CDR3 protein. The sample holds 430,000 or so distinct CDR3 sequences; 21% are singletons and the top ten take 13% to 15%. The input for sequencing was peripheral blood mononuclear cells (PBMCs), taken when the disease was refractory, from a patient treated with antithyroid drugs. These TCRs come from a female donor with Graves disease.

The chain employs TRBV20-1 and TRBJ2-1, with 9 bases lining up with TRBD2. CDR1 and CDR2 (germline): DFQATT, SNEGSKA (reference sequence). J was trimmed by 3 bases and V by 0 bases; bases with no gene match: 3. The length of the CDR3 is 15 residues. The CDR3 DNA reads TGCAGTGCTAGAGATTTAGCGGGAGACTACAATGAGCAGTTCTTC. This sequence encodes CSARDLAGDYNEQFF.

This clonotype was seen many times. The chain is built from TRBV20-1 and TRBJ2-7; D remains ambiguous. The germline V and J ends were trimmed by 0 bases and 0 bases, with 9 bases remaining between them. The CDR3 loop spans 14 amino acids. CDR1 is DFQATT and CDR2 is SNEGSKA in the germline V gene (reference sequence). CDR3 DNA sequence: TGCAGTGCTAGAGATACTGGGCGCTCCTACGAGCAGTACTTC. Translating gives CSARDTGRSYEQYF.

This clonotype was recorded many times. The V call is TRBV11-2, the J call TRBJ2-2, with D maybe TRBD1 (5 bases). There are 13 residues in the CDR3. The germline CDR1 and CDR2 sequences are SGHAT and FQNNGV. The V end lost 6 bases, the J end lost 4 bases, and 9 bases lay between the germline ends. The CDR3, as DNA: TGTGCCAGCAGAGAGGACACCACCGGGGAGCTGTTTTTT. Translation gives CASREDTTGELFF.

This clonotype was seen at least ten times. This chain joins TRBV12-3 or TRBV12-4 and TRBJ2-7; 7 nucleotides agree with TRBD1. The CDR3 runs to 14 residues. J gave up 1 base and V 4 bases, and 4 bases lay outside the gene matches. The CDR3 here is CASSSTGLSYEQYF. DNA of the CDR3: TGTGCCAGCAGTTCGACAGGGTTATCCTACGAGCAGTACTTC.

The rearrangement links TRBV18 to TRBJ1-5, with a possible D match to TRBD1 (5 bases). Deletions cut 3 bases from V and 2 bases from J, with 14 bases between. This CDR3 region has 16 residues. Germline-derived CDR1 and CDR2 are KGHSH and LQKENI. CDR3 DNA: TGTGCCAGCTCACCCACATACCTGGGGGGCAATCAGCCCCAGCATTTT. Residues: CASSPTYLGGNQPQHF.

This clonotype was detected a few times. V usage is TRBV20-1 and J usage is TRBJ2-7; 10 bases line up with TRBD2. The V gene's germline CDR1 is DFQATT and CDR2 SNEGSKA (reference sequence). CDR3 size: 14 residues. J gave up 4 bases and V 8 bases, and 11 bases lay outside the gene matches. The DNA of the CDR3 is TGCAGTCCCGCTAGGCCAGCGGGAGGGTACGAGCAGTACTTC. Translation gives CSPARPAGGYEQYF.

This chain links TRBV25-1 with TRBJ1-4, with TRBD1 matching 8 bases. The CDR3 totals 16 residues. Germline V gene lookup returns CDR1 MGHDK and CDR2 SYGVNS. V was clipped by 5 bases and J by 8 bases; unmatched bases: 13. In DNA form, the CDR3 reads TGTGCCAGCAGTTCTACTCCGACAGGGGCAGGAGAAAAACTGTTTTTT. Amino acid sequence: CASSSTPTGAGEKLFF.

This clonotype appeared many times. This sequence joins TRBV6-5 and TRBJ1-2; D is undetermined. V was shortened by 0 bases and J by 6 bases, with 8 bases between the two germline ends. This CDR3 has 13 amino acids. Looked up from germline, CDR1 is MNHEY and CDR2 is SVGAGI. This chain's CDR3 is CASSYSGLHGYTF. CDR3 nucleotide sequence: TGTGCCAGCAGTTACTCTGGCCTGCATGGCTACACCTTC.

The V gene is TRBV5-4, the J gene TRBJ2-5; TRBD1 might be the D (5 bases). The CDR3 loop spans 11 amino acids. Germline assignment: CDR1 SGHNT and CDR2 YYREEE (reference sequence). The CDR3: CAWGRQETQYF. The CDR3 DNA sequence: TGTGCGTGGGGCAGGCAAGAGACCCAGTACTTC.

The rearrangement uses TRBV27 and TRBJ2-3; 8 bases line up with TRBD2. J lost 9 bases, V lost 5 bases, and 10 bases had no gene match. CDR3 length: 14 amino acids. Germline loops: CDR1 MNHEY, CDR2 SMNVEV (reference sequence). CDR3 nucleotides: TGTGCCAGCAGTCCGCTCGGGACTAGTCCGACGCAGTATTTT. Protein product: CASSPLGTSPTQYF.

The rearrangement joins TRBV29-1 to TRBJ2-5, with 8 bases lining up with TRBD1. The germline gives CDR1 SQVTM, CDR2 ANQGSEA. V gave up 2 bases and J gave up 5 bases; unmatched junction bases: 16. The CDR3 is 17 amino acids. As DNA, the CDR3 is TGCAGCGTTGAAATCAGGGGGCTCCCTTCGGGGTTGGAGACCCAGTACTTC. It encodes CSVEIRGLPSGLETQYF.

The sample holds a few counts of this clonotype. The CDR3 region has the DNA TGTGCCTGGAGTGTAGAGGAGATTTATAATTCACCCCTCCACTTT. Translating it yields CAWSVEEIYNSPLHF. This chain uses TRBV30 with TRBJ1-6, with no clear D. The CDR3 is made up of 15 amino acids. Trimming removed 0 bases at V and 4 bases at J, with 10 bases between. The V gene's germline CDR1 is GTSNPN and CDR2 SVGIG (reference sequence).

This rearrangement joins TRBV29-1 to TRBJ2-7; TRBD1 agrees at 8 bases. Losses at the gene ends were 2 bases for V and 3 bases for J; bases not matched to a gene: 6. Germline V gene sequence: CDR1 SQVTM, CDR2 ANQGSEA. The CDR3 contains 14 residues. The chain's CDR3 is CSVELRDRYYEQYF. The CDR3 nucleotides are TGCAGCGTTGAACTCCGGGACAGGTACTACGAGCAGTACTTC.

This clonotype was counted between two and nine times. As DNA, the CDR3 is TGCGCCAGCAGCTTCAACAGGGGTCCCTACGAGCAGTACTTC. Translation: CASSFNRGPYEQYF. The chain recombines TRBV5-1 with TRBJ2-7, with 7 positions matching TRBD1. The CDR3 sequence is 14 residues long. Germline-derived CDR1 and CDR2 are SGHRS and YFSETQ. V trimming: 2 bases; J trimming: 2 bases; junction bases outside the gene matches: 4. Based on the CDR3 plus reference TRBV5-1 and TRBJ2-7, the full variable domain is KAGVTQTPRYLIKTRGQQVTLSCSPISGHRSVSWYQQTPGQGLQFLFEYFSETQRNKGNFPGRFSGRQFSNSRSEMNVSTLELGDSALYLCASSFNRGPYEQYFGPGTRLTVT.

This chain joins TRBV28 and TRBJ1-1; D is perhaps TRBD1 (5 bases). There are 14 residues in the CDR3. V lost 6 bases, J lost 5 bases, and 16 bases lay in between. Germline values: CDR1 MDHEN, CDR2 SYDVKM. CDR3 coding DNA: TGTGCCAGCAGCGATAACGGGGGTGAGACTGAAGCTTTCTTT. Protein: CASSDNGGETEAFF.

The chain couples TRBV4-1 to TRBJ2-7; no clear D gene. This CDR3 contains 12 residues. Trimming took off 0 bases at V and 6 bases at J, with 6 bases between the two ends. The V gene's germline CDR1 is MGHRA and CDR2 YSYEKL. CDR3 sequence: CASSQDHIEQYF. DNA for the CDR3: TGCGCCAGCAGCCAAGACCACATCGAGCAGTACTTC.

The V and J genes are TRBV7-9 and TRBJ2-7; 8 bases agree with TRBD2. The CDR3 loop spans 17 amino acids. Trimming took 0 bases from V and 0 from J; bases not matched to a gene: 7. From germline, CDR1 is SEHNR and CDR2 FQNEAQ (reference sequence). CDR3 bases: TGTGCCAGCAGCTTAGCGACGAGGGGACTAGGCTCCTACGAGCAGTACTTC. Translated: CASSLATRGLGSYEQYF.

This clonotype was observed many times. This chain links TRBV29-1 with TRBJ2-5, with D possibly TRBD2 on 5 matching bases. The CDR3 runs to 17 residues. Germline CDR1 SQVTM, CDR2 ANQGSEA. V was shortened by 6 bases and J by 7 bases, with 30 bases between the two germline ends. The CDR3 reads CSVPPTGMWGSIGTQYF. The CDR3 region has the DNA TGCAGCGTCCCTCCGACCGGGATGTGGGGTTCGATTGGGACCCAGTACTTC.

The V call is TRBV20-1, the J call TRBJ2-3; 10 bases map to TRBD1. After removal of 6 bases from V and 5 bases from J, the junction contained 11 bases not matched to a gene. The CDR3 totals 15 residues. The V gene's germline CDR1 is DFQATT and CDR2 SNEGSKA (reference sequence). In DNA form, the CDR3 reads TGCAGTGCAAATGACCCGGGACAGGGGAGAGATACGCAGTATTTT. Translation gives CSANDPGQGRDTQYF.

This clonotype was detected a few times. The chain uses TRBV28 and TRBJ1-5, with D possibly matching TRBD1 (6 bases). In germline, CDR1 is MDHEN, CDR2 SYDVKM. Deletions cut 7 bases from V and 6 bases from J, with 19 bases between. The CDR3 runs to 15 residues. The CDR3 loop is CASTNRAGAIQPQHF. As DNA, the CDR3 is TGTGCCAGCACCAATCGGGCGGGGGCTATTCAGCCCCAGCATTTT.

V usage is TRBV28 and J usage is TRBJ2-4; D may be TRBD2 (5 bases). Deletions cut 3 bases from V and 6 bases from J, with 15 bases between. The CDR3 runs to 15 residues. In germline, CDR1 is MDHEN, CDR2 SYDVKM. The CDR3 protein is CASSFSGSGRNIQYF. The CDR3 bases are TGTGCCAGCAGTTTTAGTGGGAGTGGGAGAAACATTCAGTACTTC.

This clonotype was seen repeatedly, ten times or more. The rearrangement uses TRBV15 and TRBJ2-2; 10 bases match TRBD2. The J segment lost 8 bases and the V segment lost 4 bases, leaving 10 bases of the junction unmatched. The CDR3 has 16 amino acids. CDR1 and CDR2 from the germline V gene are LNHNV and YYDKDF (reference sequence). The CDR3 loop is CATSTSAGGPYGELFF. The DNA for the CDR3 is TGTGCCACCAGCACGTCAGCGGGAGGGCCGTATGGGGAGCTGTTTTTT.

This clonotype was observed a few times. V gene TRBV30 combines with J gene TRBJ2-7; maybe TRBD1 (5 bases). V was trimmed by 0 bases and J by 3 bases, leaving 18 bases between them. This CDR3 spans 16 amino acids. Germline lookup yields CDR1 GTSNPN and CDR2 SVGIG (reference sequence). The CDR3 sequence: CAWSVSWPTGFYEQYF. The CDR3 bases are TGTGCCTGGAGTGTATCTTGGCCTACAGGATTCTACGAGCAGTACTTC.

This chain uses TRBV20-1 with TRBJ1-1, with 7 bases fitting TRBD1. Germline CDR1 and CDR2: DFQATT and SNEGSKA (reference sequence). The V segment lost 6 bases and the J segment 11 bases; nucleotides outside the gene matches: 9. This CDR3 has 11 residues. CDR3 residues: CSARSRGQAFF. The CDR3 DNA follows: TGCAGTGCCAGAAGCCGGGGACAGGCTTTCTTT.

This clonotype has only a few counts. The chain is built from TRBV20-1 and TRBJ2-7, with D tentatively TRBD2 (7 bases). Trimming took 1 base from V and 5 from J, leaving 15 bases between them. The germline CDR1 and CDR2 sequences are DFQATT and SNEGSKA (reference sequence). This CDR3 spans 14 amino acids. CDR3 coding DNA: TGCAGTGCTAGAGGGGGAGGGGGTCGGGACGAGCAGTACTTC. Protein: CSARGGGGRDEQYF.

The chain has TRBV19 and TRBJ2-7; 11 positions agree with TRBD2. V gave up 5 bases and J gave up 1 base; unmatched junction bases: 10. Germline V gene sequence: CDR1 LNHDA, CDR2 SQIVND (reference sequence). This CDR3 is built from 17 residues. Here the CDR3 reads CASSPRKTSGVSYEQYF. CDR3 sequence (DNA): TGTGCCAGTAGTCCTAGGAAGACTAGCGGGGTATCCTACGAGCAGTACTTC.

Only one count was recorded for this clonotype. A read error may explain this, as a much larger clone is one base away. The V and J genes are TRBV7-8 and TRBJ2-2; weak D call: TRBD2 (6 bases). The CDR3 has 17 residues. Germline V gene sequence: CDR1 SGHVS, CDR2 FQNEAQ. CDR3 bases: TGTGCCAGCAGCCCCCGTACGATCCTTAGCGGAACCGGGGAGCCGTTTTTT. This codes for CASSPRTILSGTGEPFF.

This clonotype was counted only a few times. This sequence joins TRBV10-3 and TRBJ2-7; 12 bases line up with TRBD1. CDR1 ENHRY and CDR2 SYGVKD come from the germline V gene. The J segment lost 6 bases and the V segment lost 7 bases, leaving 4 bases of the junction unmatched. This CDR3 comprises 13 residues. The CDR3 DNA reads TGTGCCATCACCGGGACAGGGGGCACCGAGCAGTACTTC. This sequence encodes CAITGTGGTEQYF.